This T cell receptor beta chain derives from a study of T cells after yellow fever vaccination (dated 2019 in TCRdb). Broadly, across the study: The SMART-Seq v4 Ultra Low Input RNA kit was used to prepare libraries from fractions with low cell numbers. To track T-cell clones before and after primary and booster YFV17D yellow fever vaccination, bulk TCR alpha and beta repertoires were sequenced longitudinally. Two healthy male donors, one aged 18 to 30 and one aged 30 to 40 years, were included in the cohort. Blood was collected at multiple timepoints before and after primary and secondary immunization, and bulk PBMC replicates and cell subsets were isolated.

The CDR3 runs 15 residues from the cysteine to the phenylalanine. Of all the DNA, just the CDR3 is kept, 45 bases in frame from base 1. From the germline V gene (reference sequence), CDR1 is SEHNR and CDR2 is FQNEAQ. After removal of 5 bases from V and 6 bases from J, the junction retains 8 bases not matched to a gene. The sample's treatment or condition label, decoded: live attenuated yellow fever vaccine strain. PBMCs were isolated from peripheral blood using a standard Ficoll-Paque protocol. Dynabeads CD4 and CD8 positive selection kits were used to isolate CD4 and CD8 T-cell fractions. RNA was extracted with TriZol from bulk PBMCs, CD4 and CD8 fractions, and dextramer-positive and dextramer-negative fractions. TCR cDNA was made using 5'RACE template switching, a step that added a universal primer site and unique molecular identifiers. cDNA synthesis was primed from both the TCR alpha and TCR beta constant segments. Two PCR steps were used to amplify libraries, with sample barcodes and sequencing adapters being added in the second step. Sequencing of libraries was performed on Illumina HiSeq 2500 (2x100 bp) or NovaSeq (2x150 bp). The authors' pipeline ran thus. MIGEC was used to demultiplex reads and collapse the reads into UMI consensus sequences, and MiXCR was used for V(D)J alignment. Vaccine-responding clonotypes were defined with edgeR using replicate PBMC samples, requiring FDR below 0.01 and a log2 fold change above 5 up to day 15. Bulk clonotypes were assigned CD4 or CD8 identity according to which sequenced CD4 or CD8 repertoire held them at higher abundance. The raw public reads went through TCRdb reprocessing: fastp at Q25, MiXCR clone calling, in-frame beta chains kept. Rows matching on CDR3 protein sequence are summarized as one entry with the most common DNA and genes. In this record, the V and J calls reflect TCRdb's handling and not the investigators' own analysis. Counted in this sample were roughly 150,000 distinct CDR3 sequences; less than 8.5% of them appeared once. The top ten clones comprise more than 0.6% of the sample.

This clonotype was seen many times. Its antigen remains undetermined. No qualities accompany the bases; no much larger clone lies one base away. Overall results and qualifications from the work: The secondary T-cell response was weaker than the primary response but faster, peaking on day 5 instead of day 15. A small share of clonotypes was detected in both CD4 and CD8 compartments, with the overlap likely arising from convergent recombination. After the booster, most of the clones that had expanded following primary vaccination were detected again (roughly 96% of CD4 and more than 85% of CD8), which suggests that memory was broadly maintained. Because the study included only a couple of donors, the extent to which the findings can be generalized is limited. Computational filtering was required because FACS-sorted repertoires could contain abundant contaminating clonotypes from the bulk population.

Material: CD4+ T cells sorted from PBMCs, obtained 10 days after the yellow fever booster vaccination. This receptor chain uses TRBV7-9 and TRBJ2-3, with TRBD2 identical over 10 junction bases. This clonotype was sampled from a man aged 25 to 45 who received the YFV17D yellow fever vaccine. The DNA is TGTGCCAGCAGCCGAACTAGCGGGATTTTGGATACGCAGTATTTT. The resulting protein is CASSRTSGILDTQYF.